In this sample, the clone carrying this TCR beta chain turned up a few times. The CDR3 runs 12 residues. V was clipped by 0 bases and J by 8 bases, with 6 bases between them. The germline CDR1 and CDR2 sequences are SGDLS and YYNGEE. Clones were sequenced by immunoSEQ multiplex PCR, and TCRdb holds only the in-frame ones, with some missing. The top ten clones hold 2% to 2.5% of a sample with under 150,000 clones, about 88% of them seen once. This sample is drawn from a study of blood T cell repertoires in COVID-19. Study overall: From T cells, B-cell-depleted T cells, or PBMCs came the material, which was cDNA or gDNA.

Material for sequencing was PBMCs or T cells enriched from blood (not recorded which). The chain uses TRBV9 and TRBJ2-1; TRBD1 might be the D (5 bases). The sequence came from a woman in her forties or fifties who had recovered from COVID-19. The chain's CDR3 is CASSVVGDEQFF. In DNA, the CDR3 is TGTGCCAGCAGCGTAGTAGGGGATGAGCAGTTCTTC.